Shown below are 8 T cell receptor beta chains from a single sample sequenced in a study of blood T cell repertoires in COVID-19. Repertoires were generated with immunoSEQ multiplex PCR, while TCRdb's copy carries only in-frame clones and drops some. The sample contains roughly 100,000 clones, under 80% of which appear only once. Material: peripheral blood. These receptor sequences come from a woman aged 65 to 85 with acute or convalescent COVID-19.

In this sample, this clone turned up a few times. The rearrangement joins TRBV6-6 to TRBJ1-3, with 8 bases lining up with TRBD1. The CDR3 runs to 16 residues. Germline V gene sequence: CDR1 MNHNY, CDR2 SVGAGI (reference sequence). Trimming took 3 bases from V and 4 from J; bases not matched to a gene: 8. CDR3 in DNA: TGTGCCAGCAGTTATCCGGTCGGACAGGGCGGAAACACCATATATTTT. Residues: CASSYPVGQGGNTIYF.

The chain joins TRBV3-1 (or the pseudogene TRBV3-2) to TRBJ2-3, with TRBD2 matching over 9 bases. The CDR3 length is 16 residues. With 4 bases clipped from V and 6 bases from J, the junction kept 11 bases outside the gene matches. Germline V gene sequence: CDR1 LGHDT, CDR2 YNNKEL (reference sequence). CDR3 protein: CASSPLGGGAGDTQYF. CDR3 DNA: TGTGCCAGCAGCCCCTTAGGCGGGGGGGCCGGTGATACGCAGTATTTT.

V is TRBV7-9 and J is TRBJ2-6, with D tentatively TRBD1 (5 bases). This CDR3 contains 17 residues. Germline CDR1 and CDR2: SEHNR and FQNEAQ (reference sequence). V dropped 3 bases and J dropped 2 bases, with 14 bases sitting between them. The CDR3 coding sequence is TGTGCCAGCAGCTTTTACGGGCAGGGAACTGGGGCCAACGTCCTGACTTTC. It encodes CASSFYGQGTGANVLTF.

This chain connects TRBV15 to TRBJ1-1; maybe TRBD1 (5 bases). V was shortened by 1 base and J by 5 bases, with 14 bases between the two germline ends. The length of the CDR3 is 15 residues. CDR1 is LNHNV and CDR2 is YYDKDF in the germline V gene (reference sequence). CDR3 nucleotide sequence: TGTGCCACCAGCAGAGCTACAGGACGGCTAACTGAAGCTTTCTTT. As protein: CATSRATGRLTEAFF.

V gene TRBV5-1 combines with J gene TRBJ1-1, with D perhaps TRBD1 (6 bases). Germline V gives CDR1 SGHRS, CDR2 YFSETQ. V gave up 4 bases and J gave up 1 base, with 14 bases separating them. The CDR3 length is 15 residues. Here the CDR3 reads CASSLSGAANTEAFF. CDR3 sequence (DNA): TGCGCCAGCAGCCTATCAGGGGCTGCGAACACTGAAGCTTTCTTT.

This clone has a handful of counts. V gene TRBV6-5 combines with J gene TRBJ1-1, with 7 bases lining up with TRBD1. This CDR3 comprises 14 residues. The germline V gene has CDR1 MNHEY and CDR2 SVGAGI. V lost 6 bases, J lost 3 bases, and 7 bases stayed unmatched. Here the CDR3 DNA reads TGTGCCAGCAGCTTTGACAGGGCGGACACTGAAGCTTTCTTT. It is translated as CASSFDRADTEAFF.

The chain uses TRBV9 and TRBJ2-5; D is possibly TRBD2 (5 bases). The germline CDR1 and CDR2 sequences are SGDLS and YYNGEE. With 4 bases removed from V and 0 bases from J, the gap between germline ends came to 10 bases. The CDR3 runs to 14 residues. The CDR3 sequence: CASSHTADQETQYF. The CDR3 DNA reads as TGTGCCAGCAGCCACACAGCGGACCAAGAGACCCAGTACTTC.

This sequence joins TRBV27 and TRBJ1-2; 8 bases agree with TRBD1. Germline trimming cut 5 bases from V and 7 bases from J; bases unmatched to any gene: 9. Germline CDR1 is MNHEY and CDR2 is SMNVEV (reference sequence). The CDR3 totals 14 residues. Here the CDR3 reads CASSLGQGISGYTF. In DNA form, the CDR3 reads TGTGCCAGCAGTCTAGGACAGGGAATAAGTGGCTACACCTTC.